This T cell receptor (beta chain) was retrieved from a study of CD8 T cells in ankylosing spondylitis. Each CDR3 protein gets one entry after TCRdb re-called the 5' RACE reads with MiXCR. The sample carries fewer than 550,000 distinct CDR3 sequences, roughly 5.2% recorded once. Study-wide results and limits: A TCR beta motif made of about eight highly homologous variants seemed typical of ankylosing spondylitis blood. Disease-linked clones bore a CD8+ phenotype and were relatively rare in peripheral blood.

This clonotype was found many times. Its antigen remains unidentified. Source material: blood, either unsorted or a sorted T cell fraction (not recorded which). This clonotype was sampled from a male donor with ankylosing spondylitis.

CDR3 in DNA: TGTGCCAGCAGTTTAGCCGACAGCGAGAGCTCCTACGAGCAGTACTTC. Translation gives CASSLADSESSYEQYF. V usage is TRBV12-3 or TRBV12-4 and J usage is TRBJ2-7, with a weak D call TRBD1 (5 bases). Trimming pared 0 bases from V and 0 bases from J, leaving 12 bases between. There are 16 residues in the CDR3.